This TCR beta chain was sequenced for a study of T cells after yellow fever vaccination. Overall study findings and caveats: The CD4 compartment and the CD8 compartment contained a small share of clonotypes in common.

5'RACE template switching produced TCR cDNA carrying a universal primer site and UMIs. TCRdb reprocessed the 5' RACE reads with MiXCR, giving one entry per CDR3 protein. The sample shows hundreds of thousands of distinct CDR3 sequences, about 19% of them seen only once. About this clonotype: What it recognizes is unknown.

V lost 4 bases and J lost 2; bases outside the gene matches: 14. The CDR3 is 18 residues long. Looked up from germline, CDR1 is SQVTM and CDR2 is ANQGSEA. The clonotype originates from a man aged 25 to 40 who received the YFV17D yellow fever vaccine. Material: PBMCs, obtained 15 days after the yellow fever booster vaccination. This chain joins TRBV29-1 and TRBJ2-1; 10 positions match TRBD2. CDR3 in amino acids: CSVVAPDEAGGPYNEQFF. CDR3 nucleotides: TGCAGCGTTGTGGCTCCCGACGAAGCGGGAGGGCCCTACAATGAGCAGTTCTTC.